This T cell receptor (beta chain) was sequenced in a study of blood T cell repertoires in COVID-19. Trimming cost V 3 bases and J 5 bases; bases outside gene matches: 3. The germline V gene has CDR1 KGHSH and CDR2 LQKENI. This CDR3 is built from 15 residues. Data came from immunoSEQ multiplex PCR; TCRdb stores just in-frame clones and leaves some out. The sample includes about 150,000 clones, approximately 78% of them seen just once. This chain connects TRBV18 to TRBJ2-1, with 11 bases identical to TRBD2. This TCR derives from a man aged 60 to 69 who had recovered from COVID-19. The source material was peripheral blood. CDR3 nucleotides: TGTGCCAGCTCACCTAGCGGGGGGGGCCACAATGAGCAGTTCTTC. Translated, it gives CASSPSGGGHNEQFF.